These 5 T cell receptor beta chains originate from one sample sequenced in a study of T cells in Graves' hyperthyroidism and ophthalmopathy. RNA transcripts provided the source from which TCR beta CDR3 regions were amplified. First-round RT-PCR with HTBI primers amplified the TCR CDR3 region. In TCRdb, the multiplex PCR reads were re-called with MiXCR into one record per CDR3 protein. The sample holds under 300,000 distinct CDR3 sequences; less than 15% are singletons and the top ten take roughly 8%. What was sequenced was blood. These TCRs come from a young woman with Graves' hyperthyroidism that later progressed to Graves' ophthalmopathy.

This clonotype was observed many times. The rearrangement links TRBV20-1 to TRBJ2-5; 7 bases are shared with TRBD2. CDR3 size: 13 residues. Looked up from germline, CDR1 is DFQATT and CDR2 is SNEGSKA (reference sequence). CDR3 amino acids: CSTSDRWGETQYF. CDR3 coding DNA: TGCAGCACTAGCGATAGATGGGGAGAGACCCAGTACTTC.

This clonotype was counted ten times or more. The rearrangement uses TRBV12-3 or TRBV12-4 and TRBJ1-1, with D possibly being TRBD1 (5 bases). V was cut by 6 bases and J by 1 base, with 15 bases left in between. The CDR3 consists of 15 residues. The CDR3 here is CASSRGDFGNTEAFF. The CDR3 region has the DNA TGTGCCAGCAGCCGTGGGGACTTCGGGAACACTGAAGCTTTCTTT.

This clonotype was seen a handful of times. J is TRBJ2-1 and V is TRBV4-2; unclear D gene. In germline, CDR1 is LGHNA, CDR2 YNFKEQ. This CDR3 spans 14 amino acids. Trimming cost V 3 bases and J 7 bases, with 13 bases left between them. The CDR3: CASSQEDSPNEQFF. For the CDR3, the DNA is TGTGCCAGCAGCCAGGAAGACTCACCTAATGAGCAGTTCTTC.

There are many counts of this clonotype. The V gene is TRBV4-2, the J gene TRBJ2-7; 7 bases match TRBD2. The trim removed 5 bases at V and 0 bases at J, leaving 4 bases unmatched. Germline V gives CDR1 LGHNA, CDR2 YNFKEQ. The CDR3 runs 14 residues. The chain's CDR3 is CASSSGTNSYEQYF. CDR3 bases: TGTGCCAGCAGCTCCGGGACTAACTCCTACGAGCAGTACTTC.

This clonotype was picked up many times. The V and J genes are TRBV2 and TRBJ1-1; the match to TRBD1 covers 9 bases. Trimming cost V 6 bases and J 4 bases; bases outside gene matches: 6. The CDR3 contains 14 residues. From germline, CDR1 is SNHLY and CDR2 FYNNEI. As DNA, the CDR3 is TGTGCCAGCAGACACAACAGGGGGCTCACTGAAGCTTTCTTT. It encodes CASRHNRGLTEAFF.